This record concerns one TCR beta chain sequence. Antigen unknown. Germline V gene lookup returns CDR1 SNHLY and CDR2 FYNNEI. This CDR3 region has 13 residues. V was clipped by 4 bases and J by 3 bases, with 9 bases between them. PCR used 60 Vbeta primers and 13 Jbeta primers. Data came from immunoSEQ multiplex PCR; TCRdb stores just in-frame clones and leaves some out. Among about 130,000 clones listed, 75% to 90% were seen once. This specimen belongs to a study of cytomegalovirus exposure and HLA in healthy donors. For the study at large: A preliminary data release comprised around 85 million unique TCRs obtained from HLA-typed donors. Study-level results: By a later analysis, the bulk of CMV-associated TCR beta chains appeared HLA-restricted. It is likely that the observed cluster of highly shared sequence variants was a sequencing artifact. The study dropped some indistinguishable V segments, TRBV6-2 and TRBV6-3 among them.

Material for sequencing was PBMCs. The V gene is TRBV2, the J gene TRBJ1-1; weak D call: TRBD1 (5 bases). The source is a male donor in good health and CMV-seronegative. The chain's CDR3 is CASSAGFDTEAFF. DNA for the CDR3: TGTGCCAGCAGTGCAGGGTTCGACACTGAAGCTTTCTTT.